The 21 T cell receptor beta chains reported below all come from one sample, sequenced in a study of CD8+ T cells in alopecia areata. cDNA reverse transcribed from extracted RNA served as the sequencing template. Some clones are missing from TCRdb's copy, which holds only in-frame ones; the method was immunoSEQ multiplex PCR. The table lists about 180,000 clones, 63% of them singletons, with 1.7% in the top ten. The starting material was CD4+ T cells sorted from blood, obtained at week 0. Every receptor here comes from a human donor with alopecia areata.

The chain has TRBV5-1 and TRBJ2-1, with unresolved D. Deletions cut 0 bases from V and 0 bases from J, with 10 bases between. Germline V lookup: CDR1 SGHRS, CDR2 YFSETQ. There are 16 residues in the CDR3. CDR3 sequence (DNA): TGCGCCAGCAGCTTGGAGGCCATGAGCTCCTACAATGAGCAGTTCTTC. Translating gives CASSLEAMSSYNEQFF.

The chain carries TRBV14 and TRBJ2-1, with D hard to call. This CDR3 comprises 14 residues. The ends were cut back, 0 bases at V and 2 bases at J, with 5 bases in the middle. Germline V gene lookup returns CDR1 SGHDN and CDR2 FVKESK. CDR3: CASSQDYTYNEQFF. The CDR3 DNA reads TGTGCCAGCAGCCAAGATTACACCTACAATGAGCAGTTCTTC.

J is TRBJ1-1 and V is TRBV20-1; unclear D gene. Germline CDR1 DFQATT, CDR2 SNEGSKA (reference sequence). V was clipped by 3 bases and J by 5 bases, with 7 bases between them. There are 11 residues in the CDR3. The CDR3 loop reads CSASRLTEAFF. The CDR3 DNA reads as TGCAGTGCTAGTAGACTAACTGAAGCTTTCTTT.

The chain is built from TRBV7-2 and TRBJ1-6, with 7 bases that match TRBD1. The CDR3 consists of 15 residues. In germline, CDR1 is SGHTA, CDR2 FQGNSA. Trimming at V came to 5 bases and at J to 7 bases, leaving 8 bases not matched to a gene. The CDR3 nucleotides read TGTGCCAGCAGCGCCCGACAGGGATACAATTCACCCCTCCACTTT. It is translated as CASSARQGYNSPLHF.

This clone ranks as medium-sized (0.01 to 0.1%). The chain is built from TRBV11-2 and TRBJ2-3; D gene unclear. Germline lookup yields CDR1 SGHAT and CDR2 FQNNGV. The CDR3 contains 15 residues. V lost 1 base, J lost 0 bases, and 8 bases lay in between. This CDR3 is CASSLARVSTDTQYF. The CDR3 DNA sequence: TGTGCCAGCAGCTTAGCACGGGTGAGCACAGATACGCAGTATTTT.

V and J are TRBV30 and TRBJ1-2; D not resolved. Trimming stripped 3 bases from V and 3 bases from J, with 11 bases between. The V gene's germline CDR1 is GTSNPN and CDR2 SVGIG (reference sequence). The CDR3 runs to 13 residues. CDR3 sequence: CAWRGGHDYGYTF. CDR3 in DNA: TGTGCCTGGAGAGGAGGCCACGACTATGGCTACACCTTC.

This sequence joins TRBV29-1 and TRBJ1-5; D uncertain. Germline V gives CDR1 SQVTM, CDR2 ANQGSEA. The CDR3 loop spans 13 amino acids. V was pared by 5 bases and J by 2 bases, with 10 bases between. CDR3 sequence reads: CSVLSQGNQPQHF. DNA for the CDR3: TGCAGCGTTCTGTCCCAGGGCAATCAGCCCCAGCATTTT.

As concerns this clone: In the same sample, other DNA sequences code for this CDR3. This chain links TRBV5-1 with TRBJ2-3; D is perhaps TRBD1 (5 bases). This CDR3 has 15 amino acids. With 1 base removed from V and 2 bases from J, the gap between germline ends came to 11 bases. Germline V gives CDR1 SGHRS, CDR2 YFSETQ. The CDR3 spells CASSLRGLYTDTQYF. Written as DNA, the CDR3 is TGCGCCAGCAGCTTGAGGGGATTGTACACAGATACGCAGTATTTT.

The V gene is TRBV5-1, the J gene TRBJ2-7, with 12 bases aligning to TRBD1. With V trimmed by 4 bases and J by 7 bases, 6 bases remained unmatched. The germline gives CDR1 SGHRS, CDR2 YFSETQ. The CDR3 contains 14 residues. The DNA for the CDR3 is TGCGCCAGCAGCAAGGGACAGGGGGCGTGGGAGCAGTACTTC. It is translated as CASSKGQGAWEQYF.

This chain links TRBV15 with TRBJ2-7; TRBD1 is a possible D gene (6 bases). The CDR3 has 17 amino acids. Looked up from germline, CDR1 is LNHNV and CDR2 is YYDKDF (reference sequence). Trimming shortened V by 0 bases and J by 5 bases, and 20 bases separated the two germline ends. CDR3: CATSRDRGQAISDEQYF. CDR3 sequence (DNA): TGTGCCACCAGCAGAGATAGGGGACAAGCTATATCGGACGAGCAGTACTTC.

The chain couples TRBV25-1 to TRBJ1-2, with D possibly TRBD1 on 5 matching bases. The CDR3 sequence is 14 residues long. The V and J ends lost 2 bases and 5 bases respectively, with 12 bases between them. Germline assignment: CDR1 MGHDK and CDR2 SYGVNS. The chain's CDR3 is CASSETRDGYGYTF. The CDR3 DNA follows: TGTGCCAGCAGTGAAACCCGGGACGGGTATGGCTACACCTTC.

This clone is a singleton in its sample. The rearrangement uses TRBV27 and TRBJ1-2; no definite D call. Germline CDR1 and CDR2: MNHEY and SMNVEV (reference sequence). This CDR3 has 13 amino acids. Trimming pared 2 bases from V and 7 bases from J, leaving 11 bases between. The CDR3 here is CASSLRGFGGYTF. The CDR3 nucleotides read TGTGCCAGCAGTTTACGGGGATTTGGTGGCTACACCTTC.

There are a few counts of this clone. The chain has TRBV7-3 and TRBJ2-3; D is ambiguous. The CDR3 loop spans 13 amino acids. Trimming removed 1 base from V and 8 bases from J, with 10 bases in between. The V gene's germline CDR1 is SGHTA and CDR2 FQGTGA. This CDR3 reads CASSLNAWGTQYF. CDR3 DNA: TGTGCCAGCAGCTTAAACGCATGGGGTACGCAGTATTTT.

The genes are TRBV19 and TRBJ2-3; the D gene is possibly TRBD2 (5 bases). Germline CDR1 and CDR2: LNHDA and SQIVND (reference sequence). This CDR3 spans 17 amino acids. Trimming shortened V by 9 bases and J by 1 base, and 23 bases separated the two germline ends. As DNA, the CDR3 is TGTGCCAGAGGCCTACTCCCGTATCCCGGGGGCACAGATACGCAGTATTTT. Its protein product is CARGLLPYPGGTDTQYF.

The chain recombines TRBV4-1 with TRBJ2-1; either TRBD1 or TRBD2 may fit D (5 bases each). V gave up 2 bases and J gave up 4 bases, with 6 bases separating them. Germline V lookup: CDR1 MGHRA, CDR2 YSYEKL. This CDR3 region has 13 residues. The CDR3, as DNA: TGCGCCAGCAGCCAATGGGGGTACAATGAGCAGTTCTTC. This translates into CASSQWGYNEQFF.

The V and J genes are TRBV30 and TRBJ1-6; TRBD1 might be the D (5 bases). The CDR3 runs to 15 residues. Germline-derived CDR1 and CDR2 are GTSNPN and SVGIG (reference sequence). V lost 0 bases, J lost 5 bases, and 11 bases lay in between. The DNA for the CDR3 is TGTGCCTGGAGTGTATCAGGGAGCAATAATTCACCCCTCCACTTT. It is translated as CAWSVSGSNNSPLHF.

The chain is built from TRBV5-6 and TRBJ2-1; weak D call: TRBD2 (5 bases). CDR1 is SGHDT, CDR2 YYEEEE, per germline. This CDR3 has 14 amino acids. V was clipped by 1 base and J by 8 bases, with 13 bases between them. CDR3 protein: CASSLFGLADEQFF. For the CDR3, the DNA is TGTGCCAGCAGCTTGTTCGGGCTAGCAGATGAGCAGTTCTTC.

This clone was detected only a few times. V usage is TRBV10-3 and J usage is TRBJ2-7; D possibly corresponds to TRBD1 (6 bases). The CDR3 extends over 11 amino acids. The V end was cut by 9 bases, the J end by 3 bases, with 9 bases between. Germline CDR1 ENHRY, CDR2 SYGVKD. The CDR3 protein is CAIKQGYEQYF. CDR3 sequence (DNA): TGTGCCATTAAACAGGGCTACGAGCAGTACTTC.

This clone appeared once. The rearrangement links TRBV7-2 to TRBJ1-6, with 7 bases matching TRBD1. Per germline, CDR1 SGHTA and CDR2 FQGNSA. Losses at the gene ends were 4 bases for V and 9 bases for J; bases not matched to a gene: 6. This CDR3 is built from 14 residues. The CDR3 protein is CASSSQGVTSPLHF. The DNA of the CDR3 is TGTGCCAGCAGCTCCCAGGGGGTAACTTCACCCCTCCACTTT.

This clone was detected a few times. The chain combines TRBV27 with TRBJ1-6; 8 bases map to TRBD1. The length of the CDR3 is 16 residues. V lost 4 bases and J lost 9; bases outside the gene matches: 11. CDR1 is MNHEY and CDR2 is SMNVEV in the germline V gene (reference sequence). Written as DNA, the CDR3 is TGTGCCAGCAGTTCACAGGGGGGGGCTGGGATTTCACCCCTCCACTTT. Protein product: CASSSQGGAGISPLHF.

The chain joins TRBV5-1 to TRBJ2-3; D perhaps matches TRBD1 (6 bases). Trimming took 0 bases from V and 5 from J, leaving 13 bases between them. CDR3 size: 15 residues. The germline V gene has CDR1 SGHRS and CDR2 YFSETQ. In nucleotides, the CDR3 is TGCGCCAGCAGCTTGGTATCAGGGGCCGAAGATACGCAGTATTTT. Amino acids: CASSLVSGAEDTQYF.